This T cell receptor beta chain was obtained from a study of T cell clonality in common variable immunodeficiency. This CDR3 is built from 14 residues. Trimming removed 4 bases from V and 4 bases from J, with 12 bases in between. Per germline, CDR1 SGHRS and CDR2 YFSETQ. Here immunoSEQ multiplex PCR was the method, and the copy in TCRdb shows in-frame clones only, minus some. The specimen gives more than 45,000 clones without singletons; the ten biggest hold 5% to 6.5%. This clone has ten or more counts. The CDR3 extends 3 residues past the end of the read, so its final part is completed from the germline J gene.

The material sequenced was peripheral blood mononuclear cells. The TCR comes from a person aged 18-69 years in good health. V and J are TRBV5-1 and TRBJ1-3; possible D gene TRBD1, 5 bases. The CDR3 region is CASSLGDLGNTIYF. The CDR3 bases that were read are TGCGCCAGCAGCCTAGGGGATCTAGGAAACACC.